This TCR beta chain was identified in a study of T cell changes during pregnancy in multiple sclerosis (dated 2019 in TCRdb). Background on the whole study: The study looked at changes in the T cell repertoire across pregnancy in women with multiple sclerosis.

The junction shows trimming of 2 bases on V and 2 bases on J, plus 9 bases between the germline ends. From the cysteine through the phenylalanine, the CDR3 covers 14 amino acids. CDR3 DNA only is kept here, 42 bases in frame from base 1. From the germline V gene, CDR1 is SGHDT and CDR2 is YYEEEE. A word on this clone: Its cognate antigen has yet to be identified. No quality values exist for individual bases; no much larger clone is one base distant.

Library preparation used the immunoSEQ multiplex PCR assay. As stored in TCRdb, this immuneACCESS dataset retains in-frame rearrangements with V and J assigned. A fraction of the clones does not appear; measured against another copy, unresolved V genes explain less than half of the discrepancy, and the remainder lacks a known reason. The sample table records more than 95,000 clones; approximately 94% of these occur just once. The top ten constitute 0.99% of the sample. The specimen was peripheral blood, collected after pregnancy. This receptor chain uses TRBV5-6 and TRBJ2-3; TRBD2 could be the D gene, as 6 bases match. The receptor comes from a female donor with multiple sclerosis, enrolled in a pregnancy study. The bases are TGTGCCAGCAGCTTCCGGGACTCCACAGATACGCAGTATTTT. This gives the protein CASSFRDSTDTQYF.